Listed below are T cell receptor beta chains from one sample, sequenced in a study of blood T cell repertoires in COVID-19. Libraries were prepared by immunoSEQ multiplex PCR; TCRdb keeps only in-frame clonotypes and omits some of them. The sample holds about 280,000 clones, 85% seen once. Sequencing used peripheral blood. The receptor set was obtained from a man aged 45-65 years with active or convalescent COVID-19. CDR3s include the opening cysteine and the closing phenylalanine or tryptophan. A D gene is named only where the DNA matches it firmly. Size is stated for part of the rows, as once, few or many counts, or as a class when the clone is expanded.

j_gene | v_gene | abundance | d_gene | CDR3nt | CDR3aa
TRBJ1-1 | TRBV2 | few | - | TGTGCCAGCAGTGAAGCCCGGGAATACACTGAAGCTTTCTTT | CASSEAREYTEAFF
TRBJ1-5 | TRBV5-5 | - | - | TGTGCCAGCAGCTTCGGGTACGATCAGCCCCAGCATTTT | CASSFGYDQPQHF
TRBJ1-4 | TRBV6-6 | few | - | TGTGCCAGCAGTCCCCGCCAGGGCATAGCAACTAATGAAAAACTGTTTTTT | CASSPRQGIATNEKLFF
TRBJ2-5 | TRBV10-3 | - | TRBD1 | TGTGCCATCAGTGAATCAGCAGGGGGCAGCCAGTACTTC | CAISESAGGSQYF
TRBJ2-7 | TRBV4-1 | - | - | TGCGCCAGCAGCCAACAGGATGCAGGGTACGAGCAGTACTTC | CASSQQDAGYEQYF
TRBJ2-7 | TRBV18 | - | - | TGTGCCAGCTCACCCATCGACAGCTCCTACGAGCAGTACTTC | CASSPIDSSYEQYF
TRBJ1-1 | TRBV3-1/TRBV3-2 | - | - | TGTGCCAGCAGCCCTGACCAGGTACGAGCTTTCTTT | CASSPDQVRAFF
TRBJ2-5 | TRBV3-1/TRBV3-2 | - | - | TGTGCCAGCAGCCAAGATCCGGTAGTCTGGGAGACCCAGTACTTC | CASSQDPVVWETQYF
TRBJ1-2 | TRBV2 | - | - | TGTGCCAGCACCCTTTTTGAAGGGGCGGGCTACACCTTC | CASTLFEGAGYTF
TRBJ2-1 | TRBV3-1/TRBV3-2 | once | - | TGTGCCAGCAGCCAAGATTCCAGGCGGGCTTACAATGAGCAGTTCTTC | CASSQDSRRAYNEQFF
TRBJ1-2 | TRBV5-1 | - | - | TGCGCCAGCAGCTTGGAAGGAGACAGGAACTATGGCTACACCTTC | CASSLEGDRNYGYTF
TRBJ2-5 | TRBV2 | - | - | TGTGCCAGCACAAGACCGCGCGGTACCCAGTACTTC | CASTRPRGTQYF
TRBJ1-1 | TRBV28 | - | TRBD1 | TGTGCCAGCAGCATCTCCGGACAGGGGAAGAACACTGAAGCTTTCTTT | CASSISGQGKNTEAFF
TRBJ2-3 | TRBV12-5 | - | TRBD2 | TGTGCTAGTGGTCCGGGTAGCGGGAGCACAGATACGCAGTATTTT | CASGPGSGSTDTQYF
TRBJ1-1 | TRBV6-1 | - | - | TGTGCCAGCGTAACAGGGACCCTGAGCACTGAAGCTTTCTTT | CASVTGTLSTEAFF
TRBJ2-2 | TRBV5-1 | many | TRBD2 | TGCGCCAGCAGCCCCGGACTAGCGGGAGCCGGGGAGCTGTTTTTT | CASSPGLAGAGELFF
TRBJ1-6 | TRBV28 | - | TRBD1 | TGTGCCAGCAGGGGGACAGGGCATAATTCACCCCTCCACTTT | CASRGTGHNSPLHF
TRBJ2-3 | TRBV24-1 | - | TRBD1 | TGTGCCACCAGTGAGCGGGACAGGGGCTACACAGATACGCAGTATTTT | CATSERDRGYTDTQYF
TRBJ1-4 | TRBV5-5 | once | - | TGTGCCAGCAGCGGCCACAGGGCAGGAGGTGGTGAAAAACTGTTTTTT | CASSGHRAGGGEKLFF
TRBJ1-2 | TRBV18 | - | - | TGTGCCAGCTCACCAACCAGGGAGGGCGATGGCTACACCTTC | CASSPTREGDGYTF
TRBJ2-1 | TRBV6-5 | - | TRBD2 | TGTGCCAGCAGTACTGGAGCCGGGACTAGAGGGTTCTTC | CASSTGAGTRGFF
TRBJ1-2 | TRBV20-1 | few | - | TGCAGTGCTGCCTCAGTATACGGCTACACCTTC | CSAASVYGYTF
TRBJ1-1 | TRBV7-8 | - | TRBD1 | TGTGCCAGCAGCCAACAAACAGGGGGCACTGAAGCTTTCTTT | CASSQQTGGTEAFF
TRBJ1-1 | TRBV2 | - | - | TGTGCCAGCGGACAGAACCCGAACACTGAAGCTTTCTTT | CASGQNPNTEAFF
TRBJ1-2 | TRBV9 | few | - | TGTGCCAGCAGCGAGGACACCCGCGGGAGCGGCTACACCTTC | CASSEDTRGSGYTF
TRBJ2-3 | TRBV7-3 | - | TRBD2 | TGTGCCAGCAGCCCGGGACTAGAGGTAGATACGCAGTATTTT | CASSPGLEVDTQYF
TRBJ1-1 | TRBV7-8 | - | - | TGTGCCAGCAGCTTAGGAACCTGGGGCCACACTGAAGCTTTCTTT | CASSLGTWGHTEAFF
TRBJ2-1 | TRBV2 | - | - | TGTGCCAGCAAGCAGGCGAACTCAAAGTACAATGAGCAGTTCTTC | CASKQANSKYNEQFF
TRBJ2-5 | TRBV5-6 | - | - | TGTGCCAGCTCGAGAGATCGATACCAAGAGACCCAGTACTTC | CASSRDRYQETQYF
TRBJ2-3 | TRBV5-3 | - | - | TGTGTCAGAAGCTTGGGTGGCAGGGAGGCAGATACGCAGTATTTT | CVRSLGGREADTQYF
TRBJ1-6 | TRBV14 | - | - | TGTGCCAGCAGCCTCCACAGGGACGGTTCACCCCTCCACTTT | CASSLHRDGSPLHF
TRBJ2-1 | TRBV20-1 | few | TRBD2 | TGCAGTGCTGGGGGGGGTGATGAGCAGTTCTTC | CSAGGGDEQFF
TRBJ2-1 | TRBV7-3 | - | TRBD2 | TGTGCCAGCAGCTCGGGGGGAAGCGGGAGGGCCTATGAGCAGTTCTTC | CASSSGGSGRAYEQFF
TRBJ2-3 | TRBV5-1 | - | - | TGCGCCAGCAGCTTGGTCCAGTCCACAGATACGCAGTATTTT | CASSLVQSTDTQYF
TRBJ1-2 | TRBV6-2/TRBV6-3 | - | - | TGTGCCAGCAGTTATCGCTCGGGGAGCTATGGCTACACCTTC | CASSYRSGSYGYTF
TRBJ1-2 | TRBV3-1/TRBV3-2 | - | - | TGTGCCAGCAGCCCAGGGGACTATGGCTACACCTTC | CASSPGDYGYTF
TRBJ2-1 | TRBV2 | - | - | TGTGCCAGCAGCTTTAGCAACAATGAGCAGTTCTTC | CASSFSNNEQFF
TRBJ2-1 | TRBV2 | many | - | TGTGCCAGCAGTGAGTCCCTAGCCTTGTTGCACAATGAGCAGTTCTTC | CASSESLALLHNEQFF
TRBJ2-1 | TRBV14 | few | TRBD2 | TGTGCCAGCAGCCATTCCCGGACTAGCGGGAGGGCCGATGAGCAGTTCTTC | CASSHSRTSGRADEQFF
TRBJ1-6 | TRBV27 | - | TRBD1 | TGTGCCAGCAGTTTATCCGGGACAGCGAATTCACCCCTCCACTTT | CASSLSGTANSPLHF
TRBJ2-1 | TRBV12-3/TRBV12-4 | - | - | TGTGCCAGCAGTCAGGTGACCTACAATGAGCAGTTCTTC | CASSQVTYNEQFF
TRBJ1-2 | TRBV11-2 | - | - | TGTGCCAGCAGCCCAGGCGGGAACTATGGCTACACCTTC | CASSPGGNYGYTF
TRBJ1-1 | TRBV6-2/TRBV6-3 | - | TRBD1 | TGTGCCAGCAGTTGGGGAGGACAGGGGGCGACTGAAGCTTTCTTT | CASSWGGQGATEAFF
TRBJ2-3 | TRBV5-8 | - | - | TGTGCCAGCAGCTCCGGGGGCGGGAGTCCAGATACGCAGTATTTT | CASSSGGGSPDTQYF
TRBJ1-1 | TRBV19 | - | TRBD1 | TGTGCCAGTAGTATGAAAGCCCAGGGGGCTTACGGCACTGAAGCTTTCTTT | CASSMKAQGAYGTEAFF
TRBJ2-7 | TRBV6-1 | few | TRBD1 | TGTGCCAGCAGTCAGGGGACAGGGCGTTCCTACGAGCAGTACTTC | CASSQGTGRSYEQYF
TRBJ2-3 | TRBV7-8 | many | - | TGTGCCAGCAGCCATCTCCGGGTGGCAGATACGCAGTATTTT | CASSHLRVADTQYF
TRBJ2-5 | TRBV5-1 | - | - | TGCGCCAGCAGCTTGGGCACAGACCAAGAGACCCAGTACTTC | CASSLGTDQETQYF
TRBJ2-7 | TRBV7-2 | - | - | TGTGCCAGCAGCTTATCAACGGGAAGCTCCTACGAGCAGTACTTC | CASSLSTGSSYEQYF
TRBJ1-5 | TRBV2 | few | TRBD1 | TGTGCCAGCAGTGGAACAGGGGGAAGCAATCAGCCCCAGCATTTT | CASSGTGGSNQPQHF
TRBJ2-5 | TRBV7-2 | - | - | TGTGCCAGCAGCTTAGGACAGCAAGAGACCCAGTACTTC | CASSLGQQETQYF
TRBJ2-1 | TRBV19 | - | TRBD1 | TGTGCCAGTAGTCCTGCCGGGACAGCTCTTATCTTC | CASSPAGTALIF
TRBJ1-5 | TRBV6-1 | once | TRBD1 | TGTGCCAGCAGTGATCCTAGGACAGGTAAACAAGTCCCCCAGCATTTT | CASSDPRTGKQVPQHF